A selection of T cell receptor beta chains follows, all from one sample in a study of CD8 T cells in ankylosing spondylitis. TCRdb analysed the 5' RACE reads with MiXCR anew, one entry per CDR3 protein. The sample has about 260,000 distinct CDR3 sequences; 15% to 25% are singletons. What was sequenced was blood, either unsorted or a sorted T cell fraction (not recorded which). These receptors were taken from a male donor with ankylosing spondylitis or in good health (not recorded which). Each CDR3 is given with its conserved first and last residue. D genes are given only for firm matches. For some rows the clone size is stated as once, few or many, or as a class when expanded; others skip it.

len	d_gene	v_gene	abundance	j_gene	CDR3nt	CDR3aa
14	-	TRBV13	-	TRBJ1-1	TGTGCCAGCAGCTTAGGGGGCAGCGTTACTGAAGCTTTCTTT	CASSLGGSVTEAFF
14	TRBD1	TRBV9	few	TRBJ1-1	TGTGCCAGCAGCGAGGGGACAGGGCATGAGTTAGCTTTCTTT	CASSEGTGHELAFF
13	TRBD1	TRBV28	many	TRBJ1-6	TGTGCCAGCAGGGGGACAGGGAATTCACCCCTCCACTTT	CASRGTGNSPLHF
14	-	TRBV20-1	-	TRBJ2-5	TGCAGTGCTAGGCGGGGACTGCTCCAAGAGACCCAGTACTTC	CSARRGLLQETQYF
15	-	TRBV5-1	few	TRBJ2-6	TGCGCCAGCAGCGAGACAGTTGGTGGGGCCAACGTCCTGACTTTC	CASSETVGGANVLTF
13	-	TRBV6-1	few	TRBJ1-5	TGTGCCAGCAGTCGGACAAGCGATCAGCCCCAGCATTTT	CASSRTSDQPQHF
14	-	TRBV9	-	TRBJ1-1	TGTGCCAGCAGCGTAGATGGGGACGCCACTGAAGCTTTCTTT	CASSVDGDATEAFF
15	TRBD2	TRBV6-1	-	TRBJ2-2	TGTGCCAGCAGTGTGACTAGCGGGGACACCGGGGAGCTGTTTTTT	CASSVTSGDTGELFF
15	TRBD2	TRBV9	-	TRBJ2-1	TGTGCCAGCAGCCCCTCTAGCGGGACTTACAATGAGCAGTTCTTC	CASSPSSGTYNEQFF
17	TRBD1	TRBV14	few	TRBJ2-2	TGTGCCAGCAGCCAGAGAACAGGGGGCGCCGGCACCGGGGAGCTGTTTTTT	CASSQRTGGAGTGELFF
14	-	TRBV15	few	TRBJ1-4	TGTGCCACCAGCAGGCGTAGTTCTAATGAAAAACTGTTTTTT	CATSRRSSNEKLFF
14	-	TRBV12-3/TRBV12-4	many	TRBJ1-1	TGTGCCAGCAGACCGGGACTGACGAACACTGAAGCTTTCTTT	CASRPGLTNTEAFF
15	TRBD1	TRBV20-1	few	TRBJ2-1	TGCAGTGCCCCCTTCCCAGGACAGGCCTACAATGAGCAGTTCTTC	CSAPFPGQAYNEQFF
15	-	TRBV7-9	-	TRBJ2-3	TGTGCCAGCAGCTTACCAGGAGGTGGGACAGATACGCAGTATTTT	CASSLPGGGTDTQYF
17	TRBD2	TRBV4-1	-	TRBJ2-5	TGCGCCAGCAGCCAAGGAAGCAGCGGGAGTTTATTAGAGACCCAGTACTTC	CASSQGSSGSLLETQYF
19	TRBD2	TRBV20-1	few	TRBJ2-3	TGCAGTGCTACCGCCCGCAGTAGCGGGGGGACAAGTAGCACAGATACGCAGTATTTT	CSATARSSGGTSSTDTQYF
15	TRBD1	TRBV6-1	-	TRBJ1-2	TGTGCCAGCATCCAGACGACCGGACAGGTCTATGGCTACACCTTC	CASIQTTGQVYGYTF
17	-	TRBV18	few	TRBJ1-3	TGTGCCAGCTCACCACCGGTGCGACAGGTCTCTGGAAACACCATATATTTT	CASSPPVRQVSGNTIYF
17	-	TRBV3-1	few	TRBJ2-4	TGTGCCAGCAGCCGACAAGATCCGGGACATAGCAAAAACATTCAGTACTTC	CASSRQDPGHSKNIQYF
12	-	TRBV5-1	few	TRBJ2-1	TGCGCCAGCAGCTGGCAGGGGTTTGAGCAGTTCTTC	CASSWQGFEQFF
15	TRBD1	TRBV10-2	few	TRBJ2-5	TGCGCCAGCAACCAGCCCGGACAGGGGTGGGAGACCCAGTACTTC	CASNQPGQGWETQYF
14	-	TRBV7-6	few	TRBJ2-3	TGTGCCAGCAGCTTAGAGGACCACACAGATACGCAGTATTTT	CASSLEDHTDTQYF
12	-	TRBV30	-	TRBJ2-1	TGTGCCTGGAGTCGGGGACCGAATGAGCAGTTCTTC	CAWSRGPNEQFF
19	TRBD2	TRBV24-1	once	TRBJ2-2	TGTGCCACCAGTGATTTGCCCTCGGGAGGGGGTCGTAACACCGGGGAGCTGTTTTTT	CATSDLPSGGGRNTGELFF
11	TRBD1	TRBV20-1	-	TRBJ2-1	TGCAGTGAGCAGGGGGCCCATGAGCAGTTCTTC	CSEQGAHEQFF
14	TRBD2	TRBV2	-	TRBJ2-3	TGTGCCAGCAGTGTAGCGGGTCCGTCAGATACGCAGTATTTT	CASSVAGPSDTQYF
13	TRBD1	TRBV20-1	many	TRBJ2-1	TGCAGTGCTAGAGATACAGGGGAGAATGAGCAGTTCTTC	CSARDTGENEQFF
13	-	TRBV5-5	-	TRBJ2-5	TGTGCCAGCAGCTTGGACCTCGTGGAGACCCAGTACTTC	CASSLDLVETQYF
14	TRBD2	TRBV20-1	-	TRBJ2-1	TGCAGCCCTTTGGCGGGGGAAACCTACAATGAGCAGTTCTTC	CSPLAGETYNEQFF
16	-	TRBV20-1	-	TRBJ2-5	TGCAGTGCTAGAAACCGAAACTACTCACGGGGGGAGACCCAGTACTTC	CSARNRNYSRGETQYF
16	TRBD1	TRBV10-3	-	TRBJ2-1	TGTGCCATCAGTGAGTCGACAGGGCGCTCCTACAATGAGCAGTTCTTC	CAISESTGRSYNEQFF
13	-	TRBV12-3/TRBV12-4	few	TRBJ1-2	TGTGCCAGCACCTCAGAGGGCTCGGATGGCTACACCTTC	CASTSEGSDGYTF
15	TRBD1	TRBV11-2	many	TRBJ1-1	TGTGCCAGCAGCTCCTTGGACAGGGGGCTGACTGAAGCTTTCTTT	CASSSLDRGLTEAFF
15	-	TRBV5-1	few	TRBJ2-1	TGCGCCAGCAGCCCGGGACTGGGGCCCTACAATGAGCAGTTCTTC	CASSPGLGPYNEQFF
18	-	TRBV25-1	few	TRBJ2-5	TGTGCCAGCAGTGACCGAACAGGTCAACCCACCGCCCAAGTCGCCTCATACTTC	CASSDRTGQPTAQVASYF
12	-	TRBV20-1	few	TRBJ1-4	TGCAGTGCCGGACAGAAAAGGGAAAAACTGTTTTTT	CSAGQKREKLFF
18	-	TRBV9	few	TRBJ2-2	TGTGCCAGCAGCGACCCGGGACAAGAGACTTCCACTGCCGGGGAGCTGTTTTTT	CASSDPGQETSTAGELFF
14	-	TRBV3-1	few	TRBJ2-3	TGTGCCAGCAGCCAAGGATCTGACAGAAGGACGCAGTATTTT	CASSQGSDRRTQYF
14	-	TRBV24-1	-	TRBJ1-5	TGTGCCACCAGTGATCGACAGGTCCTGAGGCCCCAGCATTTT	CATSDRQVLRPQHF
15	-	TRBV23-1	-	TRBJ2-3	TGCGCCAGCAGTCAGTGGGGGGGCCGCACAGATACGCAGTATTTT	CASSQWGGRTDTQYF
15	TRBD2	TRBV4-2	few	TRBJ2-1	TGTGCCAGCAGCCAAGATCCAAGGACTAGACATGAGCAGTTCTTC	CASSQDPRTRHEQFF
12	-	TRBV20-1	many	TRBJ1-3	TGCAGTGTGAAGATGCCTGGAAACACCATATATTTT	CSVKMPGNTIYF
11	-	TRBV11-2	few	TRBJ2-5	TGTGCCATTCGATCTAGCGAGACCCAGTACTTC	CAIRSSETQYF
17	TRBD2	TRBV5-8	-	TRBJ2-1	TGTGCCAGCAGCTTGGCCGCCGCTAGCGGGATTGGCAATGAGCAGTTCTTC	CASSLAAASGIGNEQFF
15	TRBD1	TRBV10-3	many	TRBJ2-1	TGTGCCATCAGGGACAGGTTGGGGTCTAGGAATGAGCAGTTCTTC	CAIRDRLGSRNEQFF
13	-	TRBV15	-	TRBJ2-2	TGTGCCACCAGCAGAGATACCGACAGGGAGCTGTTTTTT	CATSRDTDRELFF
14	-	TRBV5-1	few	TRBJ1-2	TGCGCCAGCAGCCGTTCCGACAGGTCCTATGGCTACACCTTC	CASSRSDRSYGYTF
17	-	TRBV15	few	TRBJ1-4	TGTGCCACCAGCAGAGGGGATTGGGGAGCAACTAATGAAAAACTGTTTTTT	CATSRGDWGATNEKLFF
15	-	TRBV15	few	TRBJ1-6	TGTGCCACCAGCCTATCCTGGGGGGGTCGGTCACCCCTCCACTTT	CATSLSWGGRSPLHF
14	TRBD1	TRBV29-1	few	TRBJ2-4	TGCAGCGTTGGTGCAGGGGGTACAAAAAACATTCAGTACTTC	CSVGAGGTKNIQYF
14	-	TRBV12-3/TRBV12-4	-	TRBJ2-5	TGTGCCAGCAGTCTCGGGCTAAACCAAGAGACCCAGTACTTC	CASSLGLNQETQYF
14	-	TRBV7-8	-	TRBJ2-5	TGTGCCAGCACCAAGTTAGGAGGTCGGGAGACCCAGTACTTC	CASTKLGGRETQYF
14	-	TRBV24-1	-	TRBJ1-2	TGTGCCACCAGTGAATCAAGGGAGAACTATGGCTACACCTTC	CATSESRENYGYTF
14	-	TRBV6-5	-	TRBJ2-1	TGTGCCAGCAGTTACTATTCAGGGGTGGGTGAGCAGTTCTTC	CASSYYSGVGEQFF
16	TRBD2	TRBV6-1	many	TRBJ2-2	TGTGCCAGCAGCAAGGGACTAGGCGCGAACACCGGGGAGCTGTTTTTT	CASSKGLGANTGELFF
14	-	TRBV6-2/TRBV6-3	-	TRBJ2-4	TGTGCCAGCAGTAAGGAGGTAGCCAAAAACATTCAGTACTTC	CASSKEVAKNIQYF
15	-	TRBV12-3/TRBV12-4	-	TRBJ2-5	TGTGCCAGCAGTTTGGGTCGTCTTCTCCAAGAGACCCAGTACTTC	CASSLGRLLQETQYF
14	-	TRBV6-1	-	TRBJ2-3	TGTGCCAGCCGGCAACCGGGCGGCACAGATACGCAGTATTTT	CASRQPGGTDTQYF
11	-	TRBV10-3	many	TRBJ2-3	TGTGCCATCAGGGAGGCAGATACGCAGTATTTT	CAIREADTQYF